This is a list of T cell receptor beta chains from one sample in a study of blood T cells in healthy people across ages. TCRdb reprocessed the 5' RACE reads via MiXCR and lists one record per CDR3 protein. The sample carries roughly 700,000 distinct CDR3 sequences, approximately 50% recorded once. Source material: blood. The receptors derive from a woman aged 60 to 75 in good health. The CDR3 runs from the conserved cysteine through the conserved F or W. D genes are given only for firm matches. For some rows the clone size is stated as once, few or many, or as a class when expanded; others skip it.

J gene: TRBJ2-1
clone size: few
V gene: TRBV10-3
D gene: NA
CDR3 DNA: TGTGCCTACGGAGCCTCCTACAATGAGCAGTTCTTC
CDR3 protein: CAYGASYNEQFF

J gene: TRBJ2-1
clone size: once
V gene: TRBV5-1
D gene: TRBD2
CDR3 DNA: TGCGCCAGCAGCTCCAGACTAGCGGGACTAGTGTACAATGAGCAGTTCTTC
CDR3 protein: CASSSRLAGLVYNEQFF

J gene: TRBJ2-7
clone size: NA
V gene: TRBV4-2
D gene: NA
CDR3 DNA: TGTGCCAGCAGCCAGACCAGGGACCACTACGAGCAGTACTTC
CDR3 protein: CASSQTRDHYEQYF

J gene: TRBJ1-6
clone size: NA
V gene: TRBV10-3
D gene: NA
CDR3 DNA: TGTGCCATCAGTGATCGTCCCTCTTCGGAATCACCCCCCCACTTT
CDR3 protein: CAISDRPSSESPPHF

J gene: TRBJ2-7
clone size: NA
V gene: TRBV20-1
D gene: NA
CDR3 DNA: TGCAGTGCTAGAGAGGGAGCCTACAATGAGCAGTACTTC
CDR3 protein: CSAREGAYNEQYF

J gene: TRBJ2-2
clone size: NA
V gene: TRBV9
D gene: NA
CDR3 DNA: TGTGCCAGCAGCGGGGACCAGTACACCGGGGAGCTGTTTTTT
CDR3 protein: CASSGDQYTGELFF

J gene: TRBJ1-4
clone size: NA
V gene: TRBV5-1
D gene: NA
CDR3 DNA: TGCGCCAGCAGCAACGGACTGACAATTAATGAAAAACTGTTTTTT
CDR3 protein: CASSNGLTINEKLFF

J gene: TRBJ2-7
clone size: few
V gene: TRBV18
D gene: TRBD1
CDR3 DNA: TGTGCCAGCTCACCCGAACGTACAGGGGCGCGGCAGTACTTC
CDR3 protein: CASSPERTGARQYF

J gene: TRBJ2-3
clone size: many
V gene: TRBV4-2
D gene: NA
CDR3 DNA: TGTGCCAGCAGCCAAGGTGCTAGCCGGGATACGCAGTATTTT
CDR3 protein: CASSQGASRDTQYF

J gene: TRBJ1-6
clone size: NA
V gene: TRBV28
D gene: TRBD1
CDR3 DNA: TGTGCCGTCGAGGGGGCGGATTCACCCCTCCACTTT
CDR3 protein: CAVEGADSPLHF

J gene: TRBJ2-5
clone size: NA
V gene: TRBV7-9
D gene: NA
CDR3 DNA: TGTGCCAGCAGCGAGCTGACAGGTAGTGAGACCCAGTACTTC
CDR3 protein: CASSELTGSETQYF

J gene: TRBJ2-5
clone size: few
V gene: TRBV29-1
D gene: NA
CDR3 DNA: TGCAGCGTTGTTCGGGAGAAATTGTACCAAGAGACCCAGTACTTC
CDR3 protein: CSVVREKLYQETQYF

J gene: TRBJ2-5
clone size: many
V gene: TRBV4-3
D gene: TRBD2
CDR3 DNA: TGCGCCAGCAGCCAGAGGACTAGCGGGGGCGAAAGTCAAGAGACCCAGTACTTC
CDR3 protein: CASSQRTSGGESQETQYF

J gene: TRBJ2-1
clone size: NA
V gene: TRBV3-1
D gene: NA
CDR3 DNA: TGTGCCAGCAGCCAAGACCAGGATACGTTATACAATGAGCAGTTCTTC
CDR3 protein: CASSQDQDTLYNEQFF

J gene: TRBJ2-5
clone size: few
V gene: TRBV6-5
D gene: TRBD1
CDR3 DNA: TGTGCCAGCAGTTTACTTACAGGGGTCCGGGAGACCCAGTACTTC
CDR3 protein: CASSLLTGVRETQYF

J gene: TRBJ2-5
clone size: NA
V gene: TRBV12-3/TRBV12-4
D gene: TRBD2
CDR3 DNA: TGTGCCAGCAGATCTAGCGGGAAGGGCCACCTGGAGACCCAGTACTTC
CDR3 protein: CASRSSGKGHLETQYF

J gene: TRBJ2-5
clone size: few
V gene: TRBV7-9
D gene: NA
CDR3 DNA: TGTGCCAGCAGCTTTCCGGGACATCAAGAGACCCAGTACTTC
CDR3 protein: CASSFPGHQETQYF

J gene: TRBJ2-7
clone size: few
V gene: TRBV7-2
D gene: TRBD1
CDR3 DNA: TGTGCCAGCAGGCTAACAGGGGTTGGCTCCTACGAGCAGTACTTC
CDR3 protein: CASRLTGVGSYEQYF

J gene: TRBJ2-1
clone size: NA
V gene: TRBV7-2
D gene: NA
CDR3 DNA: TGTGCCAGCAGCTTATCAGGGGCGTCCTACAAGGAGCAGTTCTTC
CDR3 protein: CASSLSGASYKEQFF

J gene: TRBJ1-4
clone size: once
V gene: TRBV5-5
D gene: NA
CDR3 DNA: TGTGCCAGCAGCTTGCCAGGAACCATTAATGAAAAACTGTTTTTT
CDR3 protein: CASSLPGTINEKLFF

J gene: TRBJ2-6
clone size: NA
V gene: TRBV14
D gene: TRBD1
CDR3 DNA: TGTGCCAGCAGCCACGGACAGGGGCGCGTAAGTGGGGCCAACGTCCTGACTTTC
CDR3 protein: CASSHGQGRVSGANVLTF

J gene: TRBJ2-5
clone size: NA
V gene: TRBV20-1
D gene: NA
CDR3 DNA: TGCAGTGCAGACACAGGGGACTCGCCCTGGGAGACCCAGTACTTC
CDR3 protein: CSADTGDSPWETQYF

J gene: TRBJ2-1
clone size: NA
V gene: TRBV28
D gene: TRBD2
CDR3 DNA: TGTGCCAGCAGCCTCATCCGCGGGACTACTTACAATGAGCAGTTCTTC
CDR3 protein: CASSLIRGTTYNEQFF

J gene: TRBJ2-7
clone size: NA
V gene: TRBV20-1
D gene: NA
CDR3 DNA: TGCAGTGCTAGGGACCCTCGGCGGGATAACGAGCAGTACTTC
CDR3 protein: CSARDPRRDNEQYF

J gene: TRBJ2-5
clone size: many
V gene: TRBV29-1
D gene: NA
CDR3 DNA: TGCAGCGTTGACTGGACACCGCGGGAGACCCAGTACTTC
CDR3 protein: CSVDWTPRETQYF

J gene: TRBJ2-7
clone size: NA
V gene: TRBV28
D gene: NA
CDR3 DNA: TGTGCCAGCAGTTTATTGGGACTCGGGGTGGGTTCCTACGAGCAGTACTTC
CDR3 protein: CASSLLGLGVGSYEQYF

J gene: TRBJ1-3
clone size: few
V gene: TRBV29-1
D gene: NA
CDR3 DNA: TGCAGCCGGGGGGAGGATTTCAACACCATATATTTT
CDR3 protein: CSRGEDFNTIYF